This T cell receptor beta chain was identified in a study of blood T cell repertoires in COVID-19. V lost 6 bases and J 0 bases, leaving 6 bases between the germline ends. CDR1 is SNHLY, CDR2 FYNNEI, per germline. This CDR3 is built from 13 residues. Participants' own reports of clinical history determined their cohort assignment. Per the original data handling: Scientists estimated how many nucleated cells there were by amplifying reference gene primers. The table came from immunoSEQ multiplex PCR; TCRdb's copy has only in-frame clones and leaves some out. Clone size and V and J calls were adopted from that table, with D and trimming inferred from the DNA. The sample records about 180,000 clones, approximately 92% being singletons.

The chain has TRBV2 and TRBJ2-1; D is unresolved. The TCR sequence derives from a woman aged 40 to 49 with acute COVID-19. Material: PBMCs or T cells enriched from blood (not recorded which). The DNA for the CDR3 is TGTGCCAGCAGGAAGAGCTCCTACAATGAGCAGTTCTTC. Amino acids: CASRKSSYNEQFF.